A selection of T cell receptor beta chains follows, all from one sample in a study of T cells in Graves' hyperthyroidism and ophthalmopathy. TCRdb reanalysed the multiplex PCR reads using MiXCR and keeps one entry per CDR3 protein. In the table there are around 600,000 distinct CDR3 sequences, around 13% of which are singletons. The sample was blood. These receptors were obtained from a woman aged 45 to 65 with Graves' ophthalmopathy. Both conserved end residues are part of each CDR3.

V: TRBV5-4
J: TRBJ2-3
CDR3: CASSLVTGGPTTDTQYF

V: TRBV6-2/TRBV6-3
J: TRBJ2-1
CDR3: CASSYSGVGNNEQFF

V: TRBV7-6
J: TRBJ2-7
CDR3: CASSFHRGASYEQYF

V: TRBV5-1
J: TRBJ2-3
CDR3: CASSLIAGVTDTQYF

V: TRBV20-1
J: TRBJ2-3
CDR3: CSDQPWGTDTQYF

V: TRBV20-1
J: TRBJ2-5
CDR3: CSARQVQETQYF

V: TRBV19
J: TRBJ2-1
CDR3: CASSIGARTGEQFF

V: TRBV7-2
J: TRBJ2-1
CDR3: CASSLALWEGSYNEQFF

V: TRBV10-3
J: TRBJ1-5
CDR3: CAISESKGTPRFMDQPQHF

V: TRBV7-2
J: TRBJ2-3
CDR3: CASSLGASRVSDTQYF

V: TRBV5-1
J: TRBJ2-1
CDR3: CASSFGRLASNEQFF

V: TRBV6-1
J: TRBJ2-1
CDR3: CASKQGDEQFF

V: TRBV16
J: TRBJ2-7
CDR3: CASSQRDSGEQYF

V: TRBV6-6
J: TRBJ1-2
CDR3: CASSLSGTGGAINTF

V: TRBV5-1
J: TRBJ2-3
CDR3: CASSSSGRAPDTQYF

V: TRBV6-5
J: TRBJ2-1
CDR3: CASSYSNEQFF

V: TRBV2
J: TRBJ1-2
CDR3: CASSDGVDGYTF